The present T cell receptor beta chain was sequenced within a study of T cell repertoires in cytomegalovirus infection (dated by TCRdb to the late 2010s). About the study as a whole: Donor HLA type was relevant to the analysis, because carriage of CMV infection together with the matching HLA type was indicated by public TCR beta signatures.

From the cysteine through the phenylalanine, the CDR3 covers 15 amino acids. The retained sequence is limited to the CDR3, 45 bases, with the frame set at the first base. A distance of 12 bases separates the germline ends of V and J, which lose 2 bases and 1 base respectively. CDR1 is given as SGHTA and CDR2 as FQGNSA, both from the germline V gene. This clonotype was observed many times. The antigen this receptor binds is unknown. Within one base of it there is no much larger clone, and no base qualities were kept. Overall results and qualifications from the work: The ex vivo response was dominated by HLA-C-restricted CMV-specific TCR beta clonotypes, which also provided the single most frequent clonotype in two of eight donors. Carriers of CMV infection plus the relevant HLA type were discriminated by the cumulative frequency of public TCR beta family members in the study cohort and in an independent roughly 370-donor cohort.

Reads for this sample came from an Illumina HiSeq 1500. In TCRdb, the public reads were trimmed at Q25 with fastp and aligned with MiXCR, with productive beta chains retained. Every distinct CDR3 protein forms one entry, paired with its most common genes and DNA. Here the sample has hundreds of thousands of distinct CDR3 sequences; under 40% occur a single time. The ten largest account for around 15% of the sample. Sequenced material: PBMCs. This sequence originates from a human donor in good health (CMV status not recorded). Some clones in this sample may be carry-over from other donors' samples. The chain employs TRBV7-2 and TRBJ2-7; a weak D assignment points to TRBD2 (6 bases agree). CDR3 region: CASSLRGRESYEQYF. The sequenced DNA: TGTGCCAGCAGCTTAAGGGGCCGGGAGTCCTACGAGCAGTACTTC. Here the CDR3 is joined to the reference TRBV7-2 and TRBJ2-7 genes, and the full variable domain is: GAGVSQSPSNKVTEKGKDVELRCDPISGHTALYWYRQSLGQGLEFLIYFQGNSAPDKSGLPSDRFSAERTGGSVSTLTIQRTQQEDSAVYLCASSLRGRESYEQYFGPGTRLTVT.